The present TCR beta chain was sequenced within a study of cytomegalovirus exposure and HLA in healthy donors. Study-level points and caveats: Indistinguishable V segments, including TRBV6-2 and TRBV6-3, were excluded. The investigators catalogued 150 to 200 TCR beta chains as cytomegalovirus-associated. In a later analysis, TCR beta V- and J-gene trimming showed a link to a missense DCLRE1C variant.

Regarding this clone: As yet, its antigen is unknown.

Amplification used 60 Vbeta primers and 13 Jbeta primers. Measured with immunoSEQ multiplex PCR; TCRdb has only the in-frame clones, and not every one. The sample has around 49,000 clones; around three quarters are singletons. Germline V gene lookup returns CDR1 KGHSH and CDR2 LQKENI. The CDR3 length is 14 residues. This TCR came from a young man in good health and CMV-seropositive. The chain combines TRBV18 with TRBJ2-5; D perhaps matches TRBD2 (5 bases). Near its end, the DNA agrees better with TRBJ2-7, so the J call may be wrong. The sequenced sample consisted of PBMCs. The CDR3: CASSPGLLSYEQYF. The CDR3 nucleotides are TGTGCCAGCTCACCCGGACTGCTGTCCTACGAGCAGTACTTC.